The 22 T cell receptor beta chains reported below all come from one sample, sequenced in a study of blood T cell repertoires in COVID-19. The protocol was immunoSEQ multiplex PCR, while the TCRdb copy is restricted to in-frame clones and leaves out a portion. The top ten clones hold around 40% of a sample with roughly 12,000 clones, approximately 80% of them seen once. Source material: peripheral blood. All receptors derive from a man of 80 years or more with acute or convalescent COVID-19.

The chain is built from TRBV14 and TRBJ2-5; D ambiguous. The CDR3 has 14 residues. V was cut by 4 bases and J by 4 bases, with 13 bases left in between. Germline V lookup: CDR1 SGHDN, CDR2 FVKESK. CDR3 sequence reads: CASSPFSLGETQYF. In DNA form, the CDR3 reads TGTGCCAGCAGCCCCTTTTCTCTAGGAGAGACCCAGTACTTC.

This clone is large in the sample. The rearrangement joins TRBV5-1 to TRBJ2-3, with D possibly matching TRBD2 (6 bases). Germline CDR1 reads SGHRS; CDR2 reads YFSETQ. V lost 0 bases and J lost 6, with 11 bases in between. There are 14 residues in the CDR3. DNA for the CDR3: TGCGCCAGCAGCTTGGGGGGGGTCAGGGATACGCAGTATTTT. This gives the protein CASSLGGVRDTQYF.

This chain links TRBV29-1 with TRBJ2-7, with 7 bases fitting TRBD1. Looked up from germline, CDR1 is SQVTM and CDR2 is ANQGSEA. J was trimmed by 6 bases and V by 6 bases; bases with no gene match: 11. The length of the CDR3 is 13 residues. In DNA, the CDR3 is TGCAGCGTAAACAGGGGTGGGGCGGGCGAGCAGTACTTC. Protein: CSVNRGGAGEQYF.

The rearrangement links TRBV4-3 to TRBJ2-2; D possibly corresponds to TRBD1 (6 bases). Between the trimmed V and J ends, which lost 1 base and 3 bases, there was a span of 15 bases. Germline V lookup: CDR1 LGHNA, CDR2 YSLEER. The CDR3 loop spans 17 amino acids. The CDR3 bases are TGCGCCAGCAGCCAAGGGCCCAAGACAGGATACACCGGGGAGCTGTTTTTT. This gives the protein CASSQGPKTGYTGELFF.

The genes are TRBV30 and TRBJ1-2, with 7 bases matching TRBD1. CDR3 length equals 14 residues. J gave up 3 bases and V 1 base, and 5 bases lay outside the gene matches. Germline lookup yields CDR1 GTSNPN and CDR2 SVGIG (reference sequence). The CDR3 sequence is CAWSGQGTDYGYTF. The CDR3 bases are TGTGCCTGGAGTGGACAGGGAACGGACTATGGCTACACCTTC.

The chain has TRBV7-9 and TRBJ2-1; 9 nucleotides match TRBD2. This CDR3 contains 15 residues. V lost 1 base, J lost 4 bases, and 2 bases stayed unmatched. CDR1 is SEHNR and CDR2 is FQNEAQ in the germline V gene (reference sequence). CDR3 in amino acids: CASSLGGGEYNEQFF. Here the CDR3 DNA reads TGTGCCAGCAGCTTAGGCGGGGGGGAGTACAATGAGCAGTTCTTC.

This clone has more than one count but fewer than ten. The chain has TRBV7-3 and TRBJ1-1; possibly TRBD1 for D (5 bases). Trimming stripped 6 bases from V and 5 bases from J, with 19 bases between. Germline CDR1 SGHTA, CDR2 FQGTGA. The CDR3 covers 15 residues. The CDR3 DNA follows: TGTGCCAGCAGTTATTGGGACGGAGGGGAGACTGAAGCTTTCTTT. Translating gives CASSYWDGGETEAFF.

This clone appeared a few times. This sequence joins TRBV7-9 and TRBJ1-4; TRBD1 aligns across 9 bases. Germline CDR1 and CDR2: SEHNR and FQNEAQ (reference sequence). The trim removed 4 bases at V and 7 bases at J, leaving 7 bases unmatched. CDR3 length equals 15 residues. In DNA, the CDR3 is TGTGCCAGCAGCTCCCAACAGGGGGCGGGTGAAAAACTGTTTTTT. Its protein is CASSSQQGAGEKLFF. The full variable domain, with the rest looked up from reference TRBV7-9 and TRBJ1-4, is DTGVSQNPRHKITKRGQNVTFRCDPISEHNRLYWYRQTLGQGPEFLTYFQNEAQLEKSRLLSDRFSAERPKGSFSTLEIQRTEQGDSAMYLCASSSQQGAGEKLFFGSGTQLSVL.

The CDR3 reads CAWSLREDTEAFF. CDR3 nucleotides: TGTGCCTGGAGTCTCAGGGAGGACACTGAAGCTTTCTTT. The J gene is TRBJ1-1, the V gene TRBV30, with a possible D match to TRBD1 (5 bases). Trimming removed 2 bases from V and 3 bases from J, with 10 bases in between. The CDR3 extends over 13 amino acids. Germline loops: CDR1 GTSNPN, CDR2 SVGIG (reference sequence).

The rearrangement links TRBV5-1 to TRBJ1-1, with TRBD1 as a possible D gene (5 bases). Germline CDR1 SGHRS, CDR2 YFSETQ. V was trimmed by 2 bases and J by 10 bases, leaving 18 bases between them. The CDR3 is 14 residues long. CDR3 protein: CASSLTQVAERAFF. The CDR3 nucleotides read TGCGCCAGCAGCTTAACACAGGTTGCCGAGCGAGCTTTCTTT.

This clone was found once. CDR3 amino acids: CASSTRDRAYEQYF. CDR3 DNA sequence: TGTGCCAGCAGCACCCGGGACAGGGCCTACGAGCAGTACTTC. The V and J genes are TRBV21-1 and TRBJ2-7; the D call in the table, TRBD1, was not verified against the DNA. TRBV21-1 is tagged as a pseudogene. This CDR3 comprises 14 residues.

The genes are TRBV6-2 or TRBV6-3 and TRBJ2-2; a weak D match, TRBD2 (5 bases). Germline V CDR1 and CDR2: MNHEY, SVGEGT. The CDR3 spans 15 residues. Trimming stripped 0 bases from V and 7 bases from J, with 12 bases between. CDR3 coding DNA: TGTGCCAGCAGTTACTCAAGAGGGCAAAGCGGGGAGCTGTTTTTT. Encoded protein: CASSYSRGQSGELFF.

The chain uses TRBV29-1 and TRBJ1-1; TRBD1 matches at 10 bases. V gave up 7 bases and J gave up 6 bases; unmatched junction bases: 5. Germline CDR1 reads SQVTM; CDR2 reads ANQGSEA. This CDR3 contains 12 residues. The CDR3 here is CSAVGQGAEAFF. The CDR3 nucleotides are TGCAGCGCCGTCGGACAGGGGGCTGAAGCTTTCTTT.

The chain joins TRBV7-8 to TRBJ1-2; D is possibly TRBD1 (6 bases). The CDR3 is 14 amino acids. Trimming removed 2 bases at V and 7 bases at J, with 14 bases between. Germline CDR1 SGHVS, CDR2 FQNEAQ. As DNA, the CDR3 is TGTGCCAGCAGCTTAACAGGGTTTGGTAGTGGCTACACCTTC. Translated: CASSLTGFGSGYTF.

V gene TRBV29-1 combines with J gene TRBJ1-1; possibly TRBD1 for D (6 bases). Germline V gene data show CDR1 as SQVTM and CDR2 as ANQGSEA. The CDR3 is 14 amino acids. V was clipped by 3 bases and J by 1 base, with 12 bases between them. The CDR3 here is CSVDLTGSNTEAFF. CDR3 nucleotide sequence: TGCAGCGTTGATTTAACAGGGTCGAACACTGAAGCTTTCTTT.

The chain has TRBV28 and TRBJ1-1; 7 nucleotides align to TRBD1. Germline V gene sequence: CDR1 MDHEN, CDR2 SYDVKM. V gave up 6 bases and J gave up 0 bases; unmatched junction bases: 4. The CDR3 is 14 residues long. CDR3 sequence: CASRKQGMNTEAFF. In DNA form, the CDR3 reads TGTGCCAGCAGAAAACAGGGGATGAACACTGAAGCTTTCTTT. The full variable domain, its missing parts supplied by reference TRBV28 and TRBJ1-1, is DVKVTQSSRYLVKRTGEKVFLECVQDMDHENMFWYRQDPGLGLRLIYFSYDVKMKEKGDIPEGYSVSREKKERFSLILESASTNQTSMYLCASRKQGMNTEAFFGQGTRLTVV.

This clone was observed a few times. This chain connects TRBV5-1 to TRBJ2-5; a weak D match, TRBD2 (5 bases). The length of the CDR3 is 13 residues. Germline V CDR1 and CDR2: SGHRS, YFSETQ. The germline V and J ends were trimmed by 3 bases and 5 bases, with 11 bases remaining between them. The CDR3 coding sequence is TGCGCCAGCAGCTGGGGAGTCGGGGAGACCCAGTACTTC. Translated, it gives CASSWGVGETQYF.

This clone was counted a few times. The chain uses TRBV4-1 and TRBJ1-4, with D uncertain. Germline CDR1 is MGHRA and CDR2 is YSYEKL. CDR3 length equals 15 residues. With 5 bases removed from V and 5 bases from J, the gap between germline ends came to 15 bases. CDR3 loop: CASSKSVRENEKLFF. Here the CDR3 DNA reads TGCGCCAGCAGCAAATCCGTCCGGGAGAATGAAAAACTGTTTTTT.

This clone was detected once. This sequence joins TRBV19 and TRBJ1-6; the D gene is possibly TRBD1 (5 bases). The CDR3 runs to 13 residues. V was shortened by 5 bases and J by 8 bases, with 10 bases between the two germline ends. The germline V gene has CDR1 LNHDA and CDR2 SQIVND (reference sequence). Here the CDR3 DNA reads TGTGCCAGTAGTGAGGGACTGGATTCACCCCTCCACTTT. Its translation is CASSEGLDSPLHF.

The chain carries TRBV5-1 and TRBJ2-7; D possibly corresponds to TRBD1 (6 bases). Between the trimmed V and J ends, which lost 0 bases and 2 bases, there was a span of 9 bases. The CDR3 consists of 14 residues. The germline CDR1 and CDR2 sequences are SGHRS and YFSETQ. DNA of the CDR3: TGCGCCAGCAGCTTGGGGACAGTTACCTACGAGCAGTACTTC. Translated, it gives CASSLGTVTYEQYF.

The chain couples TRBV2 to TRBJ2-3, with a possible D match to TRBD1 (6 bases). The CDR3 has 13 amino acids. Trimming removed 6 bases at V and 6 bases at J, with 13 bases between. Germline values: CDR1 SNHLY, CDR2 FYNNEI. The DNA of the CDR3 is TGTGCCAGCAGCCGGGACATAGGGGATACGCAGTATTTT. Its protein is CASSRDIGDTQYF.

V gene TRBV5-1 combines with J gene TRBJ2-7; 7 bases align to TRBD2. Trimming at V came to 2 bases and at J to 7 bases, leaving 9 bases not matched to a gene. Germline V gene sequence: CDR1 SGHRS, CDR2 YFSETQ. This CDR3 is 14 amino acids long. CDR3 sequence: CASSLLPSGAEQYF. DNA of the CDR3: TGCGCCAGCAGCTTATTACCTAGCGGCGCAGAGCAGTACTTC.